This T cell receptor beta chain was identified in a study of cytomegalovirus exposure and HLA in healthy donors. Study-level information: Of fewer than 450 genotyped donors, approximately 80% clustered with self-reported Caucasian donors.

Primers included in the PCR were 60 Vbeta and 13 Jbeta primers. Assay: immunoSEQ multiplex PCR; the TCRdb copy retains only in-frame clones and omits some. This table holds 200,000 to 250,000 clones, 70% to 85% found once. Study conclusions and caveats: In presence/absence analyses, roughly uniform sequencing depth across donors was assumed. Previously analyzed data showed that most TCR beta V segments were productive at a frequency of about 87% or about 30%.

Remarks on this clone: No antigen is known for it.

What was sequenced was PBMCs. The clonotype originates from a woman aged 40 to 50 in good health and CMV-seronegative.

CDR3 sequence: CASSGIRAQQQYF. The CDR3 bases are TGTGCCAGCAGTGGAATTAGAGCCCAACAGCAGTACTTC. The chain recombines TRBV6-1 with TRBJ2-7; D not certain. The CDR3 is 13 residues long. The germline V gene has CDR1 MNHNS and CDR2 SASEGT. Trimming removed 4 bases from V and 8 bases from J, with 15 bases in between.